This entry describes one T cell receptor beta chain. Residents of about two dozen US areas, aged about 18 to 89 years, made up the participants. The sample belongs to a study of blood T cell repertoires in COVID-19. Study-level background: In each case, the material was cDNA or gDNA derived from T cells, B-cell-depleted T cells, or PBMCs.

TCRdb keeps only in-frame clones here, not all; method: immunoSEQ multiplex PCR. The data show about 270,000 clones, approximately 85% seen once. With 5 bases removed from V and 7 bases from J, the gap between germline ends came to 9 bases. CDR1 SGHNT and CDR2 YENEEA come from the germline V gene. The CDR3 spans 12 residues. This clonotype originated in a woman between 50 and 59 years old with acute COVID-19. The sample taken for sequencing was PBMCs or T cells enriched from blood (not recorded which). The chain is built from TRBV11-3 and TRBJ2-1; no clear D. This chain's CDR3 is CASSPLRNEQFF. CDR3 bases: TGTGCCAGCAGCCCCCTGCGTAATGAGCAGTTCTTC.